This T cell receptor (beta chain) was observed in a study of T cell repertoires in cytomegalovirus infection. Study as a whole: Through public TCR beta signatures, both CMV infection and matching HLA type were indicated.

This CDR3 region has 14 residues. V shed 5 bases and J 13 bases; nucleotides not matched to a gene: 5. The germline gives CDR1 SGHAT, CDR2 FQDESV (reference sequence). TCRdb reprocessed the reads via MiXCR and lists one record per CDR3 protein. The sample includes about 490,000 distinct CDR3 sequences, about 26% of them seen just once. Study-wide findings and caveats: Summed frequency of shared TCR beta families picked out CMV carriers who also had the relevant HLA. Dominating the ex vivo response were HLA-C-restricted CMV-specific TCR beta clonotypes.

Comments on this clonotype: Its antigen is still unknown.

Material for sequencing was PBMCs. J is TRBJ2-1 and V is TRBV11-1; TRBD2 aligns across 16 bases. The receptor comes from a human donor in good health (CMV status not recorded). Some clones in this sample may be carry-over from other donors' samples. CDR3 bases: TGTGCCAGCAGCGGGGGACTAGCGGGAGGGGGACAGTTCTTC. Translation gives CASSGGLAGGGQFF.